These 21 T cell receptor beta chains were all obtained from the same sample, sequenced in a study of blood T cell repertoires in COVID-19. This table comes from immunoSEQ multiplex PCR, and its TCRdb copy is limited to in-frame clones, with some not included. The sample shows 250,000 to 300,000 clones, approximately 84% of them seen only once. The sample taken for sequencing was PBMCs or T cells enriched from blood (not recorded which). These receptors all stem from a young man who had recovered from COVID-19.

In this sample, this clone turned up a few times. The genes are TRBV6-4 and TRBJ2-5; 12 bases line up with TRBD2. This CDR3 region has 15 residues. Losses at the gene ends were 6 bases for V and 4 bases for J; bases not matched to a gene: 6. CDR1 is MRHNA and CDR2 is SNTAGT in the germline V gene. The CDR3 region is CASSASGGAGETQYF. The CDR3 DNA reads TGTGCCAGCAGCGCTAGCGGGGGGGCAGGAGAGACCCAGTACTTC.

J is TRBJ2-1 and V is TRBV4-1; D is perhaps TRBD2 (6 bases). Trimming stripped 1 base from V and 5 bases from J, with 18 bases between. The CDR3 loop spans 17 amino acids. Germline CDR1 MGHRA, CDR2 YSYEKL. CDR3 in DNA: TGCGCCAGCAGCCAAGTAAGGGGAGGTAGCGGACACAATGAGCAGTTCTTC. Amino acids: CASSQVRGGSGHNEQFF.

The genes are TRBV6-5 and TRBJ2-7; the D gene is possibly TRBD2 (6 bases). The CDR3 covers 15 residues. Germline CDR1 MNHEY, CDR2 SVGAGI. The V end lost 10 bases, the J end lost 3 bases, and 22 bases lay between the germline ends. CDR3 sequence (DNA): TGTGCCACCATCACAAGGGACGGAGGGAACTACGAGCAGTACTTC. Protein product: CATITRDGGNYEQYF.

The chain uses TRBV6-4 and TRBJ2-1, with 11 bases fitting TRBD2. The CDR3 is 16 residues long. V trimming: 4 bases; J trimming: 3 bases; junction bases outside the gene matches: 5. Germline V gives CDR1 MRHNA, CDR2 SNTAGT. CDR3 bases: TGTGCCAGCAGTGTAATAGCGGGAGGGGACTACAATGAGCAGTTCTTC. Translating gives CASSVIAGGDYNEQFF.

The rearrangement links TRBV6-5 to TRBJ2-5, with 8 bases lining up with TRBD1. CDR3 length: 14 residues. The ends lost 6 bases at V and 5 bases at J; junction bases unmatched: 8. The V gene's germline CDR1 is MNHEY and CDR2 SVGAGI. The CDR3 region is CASSQGAYMETQYF. CDR3 coding DNA: TGTGCCAGCAGCCAGGGGGCGTACATGGAGACCCAGTACTTC.

In nucleotides, the CDR3 is TGTGCCAGTATGTGGGGACAGCTTAATAGCAATCAGCCCCAGCATTTT. Translation gives CASMWGQLNSNQPQHF. This rearrangement joins TRBV19 to TRBJ1-5; 7 nucleotides agree with TRBD1. Germline loops: CDR1 LNHDA, CDR2 SQIVND (reference sequence). Trimming removed 7 bases from V and 0 bases from J; junction bases left unmatched: 9. This CDR3 has 16 residues.

The chain carries TRBV6-5 and TRBJ2-7, with D perhaps matching TRBD2 (5 bases). The germline gives CDR1 MNHEY, CDR2 SVGAGI. The CDR3 length is 15 residues. Trimming left V 0 bases short and J 3 bases short, with 12 bases between. This chain's CDR3 is CASSYSGREFYEQYF. The DNA of the CDR3 is TGTGCCAGCAGTTACTCGGGCCGGGAATTCTACGAGCAGTACTTC.

This chain joins TRBV11-2 and TRBJ1-2; 7 bases are a match to TRBD1. The V gene's germline CDR1 is SGHAT and CDR2 FQNNGV. V was pared by 5 bases and J by 4 bases, with 13 bases of the junction left unmatched. This CDR3 is 16 amino acids long. The CDR3 DNA reads as TGTGCCAGCAGCCAGAACAGGGGAACACGGACCTATGGCTACACCTTC. It codes for CASSQNRGTRTYGYTF.

This clone turned up a few times. The chain joins TRBV4-1 to TRBJ1-1, with TRBD1 identical over 7 bases. CDR3 size: 15 residues. The J segment lost 1 base and the V segment lost 3 bases, leaving 5 bases of the junction unmatched. Per the germline V gene, CDR1 is MGHRA and CDR2 is YSYEKL. This CDR3 is CASSHRQGQNTEAFF. CDR3 sequence (DNA): TGCGCCAGCAGCCATAGACAGGGCCAGAACACTGAAGCTTTCTTT.

CDR3 bases: TGTGCCAGCAGTGAAGCACTATCCAATATCGGTTCACCCCTCCACTTT. Translation gives CASSEALSNIGSPLHF. V usage is TRBV6-1 and J usage is TRBJ1-6; the D is unclear. The CDR3 spans 16 residues. The germline V gene has CDR1 MNHNS and CDR2 SASEGT. Trimming cost V 0 bases and J 9 bases, with 15 bases left between them.

The rearrangement links TRBV3-1 (or the pseudogene TRBV3-2) to TRBJ2-7, with a weak D call TRBD1 (6 bases). V was shortened by 4 bases and J by 6 bases, with 19 bases between the two germline ends. This CDR3 has 15 amino acids. CDR1 is LGHDT, CDR2 YNNKEL, per germline (reference sequence). The DNA for the CDR3 is TGTGCCAGCAGCCTCGCGAGCGGACAGCGCGGCGAGCAGTACTTC. It specifies CASSLASGQRGEQYF.

This clone was observed a few times. The chain has TRBV11-3 and TRBJ1-1; 10 bases are a match to TRBD1. Germline CDR1 is SGHNT and CDR2 is YENEEA. V was pared by 5 bases and J by 4 bases, with 7 bases of the junction left unmatched. The CDR3 runs to 15 residues. The CDR3 nucleotides are TGTGCCAGCAGCCCTCCGACAGGGGGCGGCACTGAAGCTTTCTTT. It translates to CASSPPTGGGTEAFF. Combining the CDR3 with reference TRBV11-3 and TRBJ1-1 gives the whole variable domain EAGVVQSPRYKIIEKKQPVAFWCNPISGHNTLYWYLQNLGQGPELLIRYENEEAVDDSQLPKDRFSAERLKGVDSTLKIQPAELGDSAVYLCASSPPTGGGTEAFFGQGTRLTVV.

The V gene is TRBV19, the J gene TRBJ1-5, with TRBD1 as a possible D gene (6 bases). Trimming stripped 4 bases from V and 5 bases from J, with 12 bases between. The germline V gene encodes CDR1 LNHDA and CDR2 SQIVND (reference sequence). CDR3 length: 14 residues. CDR3 loop: CASSTRGLYQPQHF. DNA of the CDR3: TGTGCCAGTAGTACCAGGGGTCTATATCAGCCCCAGCATTTT.

This chain links TRBV5-1 with TRBJ2-7, with 11 positions matching TRBD1. The germline V gene encodes CDR1 SGHRS and CDR2 YFSETQ. V gave up 0 bases and J gave up 4 bases; unmatched junction bases: 3. The CDR3 covers 15 residues. CDR3 amino acids: CASSLARDRGYEQYF. CDR3 coding DNA: TGCGCCAGCAGCTTGGCCCGGGACAGGGGGTACGAGCAGTACTTC.

J is TRBJ1-5 and V is TRBV29-1; a possible D gene is TRBD1 (5 bases). The germline V and J ends were trimmed by 6 bases and 4 bases, with 16 bases remaining between them. This CDR3 has 14 amino acids. Germline-derived CDR1 and CDR2 are SQVTM and ANQGSEA. In nucleotides, the CDR3 is TGCAGCGTCCCGAGGCGACAGATTAATCAGCCCCAGCATTTT. Amino acids: CSVPRRQINQPQHF.

The chain joins TRBV7-9 to TRBJ1-2, with D uncertain. Germline V gives CDR1 SEHNR, CDR2 FQNEAQ (reference sequence). CDR3 length equals 13 residues. V lost 5 bases to trimming and J lost 7 bases, with 14 bases between them. CDR3 nucleotides: TGTGCCAGCAGCGATAGAGGGCGGGGTGGCTACACCTTC. It is translated as CASSDRGRGGYTF.

V usage is TRBV7-8 and J usage is TRBJ1-5, with 7 bases identical to TRBD1. CDR1 and CDR2 from the germline V gene are SGHVS and FQNEAQ. The CDR3 has 15 amino acids. V shed 5 bases, J shed 0 bases, and the junction held 4 bases outside the gene matches. CDR3 DNA: TGTGCCAGCAGCCTGGGGACAGCTAGCAATCAGCCCCAGCATTTT. This encodes CASSLGTASNQPQHF.

This CDR3 is CASSYSDGGATEAFF. Here the CDR3 DNA reads TGTGCCAGCAGTTACTCGGATGGGGGGGCGACTGAAGCTTTCTTT. The rearrangement joins TRBV6-5 to TRBJ1-1, with D possibly matching TRBD1 (6 bases). Germline CDR1 is MNHEY and CDR2 is SVGAGI. The ends were cut back, 0 bases at V and 5 bases at J, with 13 bases in the middle. The CDR3 is made up of 15 amino acids.

V is TRBV28 and J is TRBJ2-1; 10 nucleotides match TRBD1. The CDR3 totals 13 residues. The V and J ends lost 6 bases and 8 bases, in that order; junction bases with no gene match: 4. CDR1 is MDHEN, CDR2 SYDVKM, per germline. CDR3 amino acids: CASSRQGAHEQFF. The CDR3 coding sequence is TGTGCCAGCAGCCGACAGGGGGCCCATGAGCAGTTCTTC.

This rearrangement joins TRBV28 to TRBJ2-7; possibly TRBD2 for D (5 bases). This CDR3 is built from 15 residues. The V gene's germline CDR1 is MDHEN and CDR2 SYDVKM. V lost 6 bases and J 0 bases, leaving 15 bases between the germline ends. The CDR3 reads CASRDTSGRSYEQYF. The CDR3 DNA sequence: TGTGCCAGCAGGGATACTAGTGGACGCTCCTACGAGCAGTACTTC.

The rearrangement joins TRBV19 to TRBJ1-5; weak D call: TRBD1 (5 bases). Germline values: CDR1 LNHDA, CDR2 SQIVND (reference sequence). The ends were cut back, 5 bases at V and 5 bases at J, with 10 bases in the middle. CDR3 length equals 13 residues. CDR3: CASSSVGHQPQHF. CDR3 bases: TGTGCCAGTAGTTCGGTGGGGCATCAGCCCCAGCATTTT.